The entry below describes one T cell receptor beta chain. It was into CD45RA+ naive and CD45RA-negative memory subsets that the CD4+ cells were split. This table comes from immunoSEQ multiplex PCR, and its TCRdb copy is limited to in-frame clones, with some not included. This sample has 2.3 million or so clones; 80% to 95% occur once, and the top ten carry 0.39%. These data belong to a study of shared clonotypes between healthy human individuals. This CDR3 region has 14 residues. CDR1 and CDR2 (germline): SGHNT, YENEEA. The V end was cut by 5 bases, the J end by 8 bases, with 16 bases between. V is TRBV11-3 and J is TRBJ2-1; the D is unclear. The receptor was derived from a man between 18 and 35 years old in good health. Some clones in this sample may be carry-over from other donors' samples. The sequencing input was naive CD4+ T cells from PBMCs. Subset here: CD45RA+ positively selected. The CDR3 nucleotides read TGTGCCAGCAGCCCAAAATCCCGGCCGGATGAGCAGTTCTTC. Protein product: CASSPKSRPDEQFF. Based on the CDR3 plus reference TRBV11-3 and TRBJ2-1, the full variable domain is EAGVVQSPRYKIIEKKQPVAFWCNPISGHNTLYWYLQNLGQGPELLIRYENEEAVDDSQLPKDRFSAERLKGVDSTLKIQPAELGDSAVYLCASSPKSRPDEQFFGPGTRLTVL.